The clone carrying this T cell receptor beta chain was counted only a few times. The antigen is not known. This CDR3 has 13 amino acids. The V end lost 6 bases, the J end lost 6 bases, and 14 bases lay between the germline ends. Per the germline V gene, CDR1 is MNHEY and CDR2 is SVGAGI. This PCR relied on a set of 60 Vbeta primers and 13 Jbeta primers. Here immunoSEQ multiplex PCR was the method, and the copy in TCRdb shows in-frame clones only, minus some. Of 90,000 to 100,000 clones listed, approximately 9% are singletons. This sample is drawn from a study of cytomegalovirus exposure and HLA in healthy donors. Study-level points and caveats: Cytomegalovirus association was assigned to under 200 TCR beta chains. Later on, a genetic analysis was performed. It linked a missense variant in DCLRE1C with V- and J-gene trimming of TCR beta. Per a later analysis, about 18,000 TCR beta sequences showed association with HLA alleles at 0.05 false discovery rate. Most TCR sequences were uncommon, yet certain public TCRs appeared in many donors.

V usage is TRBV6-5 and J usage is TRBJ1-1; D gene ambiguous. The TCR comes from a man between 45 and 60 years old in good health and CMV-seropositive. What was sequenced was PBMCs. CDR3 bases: TGTGCCAGCAGAATATCTGTCGTTGCTGAAGCTTTCTTT. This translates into CASRISVVAEAFF.